This entry concerns a single T cell receptor beta chain. The source of the sample is a study of quantifying T cell responses using KT2 cells. Study-wide context: cDNA was made from DNase-treated RNA using alpha and beta constant primers.

An oligo carrying a UMI was ligated to the cDNA 3' end. The first PCR ran three to four cycles with an equimolar RC1.1 and RC1.2 beta primer mix. From the second PCR onward, TCR alpha and beta chains were processed separately. MiXCR, run by TCRdb on the UMI-ligation and nested PCR reads, gives a single entry per CDR3 protein. The sample contains fewer than 45,000 distinct CDR3 sequences, more than 15% of which appear only once. CDR3 size: 16 residues. Trimming left V 0 bases short and J 3 bases short, with 12 bases between. Germline values: CDR1 LNHNV, CDR2 YYDKDF (reference sequence). Unfractionated PBMC were spiked with known numbers of KT2 clone cells.

The sample consisted of PBMCs spiked with cells of the T cell clone KT2. This clonotype was sampled from a human donor. The chain carries TRBV15 and TRBJ1-5; the D gene is possibly TRBD1 (6 bases). DNA of the CDR3: TGTGCCACCAGCAGAGATGGTGGGGGCCCCAATCAGCCCCAGCATTTT. It is translated as CATSRDGGGPNQPQHF. Filled out from reference TRBV15 and TRBJ1-5, the complete variable domain reads DAMVIQNPRYQVTQFGKPVTLSCSQTLNHNVMYWYQQKSSQAPKLLFHYYDKDFNNEADTPDNFQSRRPNTSFCFLDIRSPGLGDTAMYLCATSRDGGGPNQPQHFGDGTRLSIL.